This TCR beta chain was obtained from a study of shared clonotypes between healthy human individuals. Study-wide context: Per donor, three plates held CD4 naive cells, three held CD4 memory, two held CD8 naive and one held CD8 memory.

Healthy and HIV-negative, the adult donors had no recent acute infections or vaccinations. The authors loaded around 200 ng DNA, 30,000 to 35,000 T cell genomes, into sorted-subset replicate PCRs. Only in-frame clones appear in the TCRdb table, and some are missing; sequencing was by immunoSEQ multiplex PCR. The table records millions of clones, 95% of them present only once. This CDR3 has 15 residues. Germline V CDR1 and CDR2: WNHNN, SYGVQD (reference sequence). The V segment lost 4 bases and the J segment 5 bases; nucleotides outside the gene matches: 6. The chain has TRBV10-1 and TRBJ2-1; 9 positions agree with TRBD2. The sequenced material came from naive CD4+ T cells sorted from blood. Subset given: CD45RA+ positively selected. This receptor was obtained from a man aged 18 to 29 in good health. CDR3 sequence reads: CASSASLAGNNEQFF. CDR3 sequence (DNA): TGCGCCAGCAGTGCAAGCCTAGCGGGAAACAATGAGCAGTTCTTC.